This T cell receptor beta chain originates from a study of CD8+ T cells in alopecia areata. cDNA serving as the sequencing template came from extracted, reverse transcribed RNA. The assay was immunoSEQ multiplex PCR, and TCRdb's table has in-frame clones only and misses some. In the table there are 150,000 to 200,000 clones, approximately 60% of which are singletons. With respect to this clone: The antigen is undetermined.

Stated treatment: oral pan-JAK inhibitor, 5-10 mg twice daily. Sorting of PBMCs yielded the CD4+ and CD8+ T cells. Trimming cost V 2 bases and J 4 bases; bases outside gene matches: 5. Germline CDR1 is SQVTM and CDR2 is ANQGSEA. This CDR3 region has 14 residues. Study results and caveats: Among the top 100, expanded CD8+ clones, as well as scalp clonality, were significantly decreased by tofacitinib.

This receptor was taken from a human donor with alopecia areata. Specimen: CD4+ T cells sorted from blood, collected at week 4, from a patient treated with tofacitinib. The chain combines TRBV29-1 with TRBJ2-3, with 8 bases that match TRBD1. The CDR3 loop reads CSVEPGTGADTQYF. Written as DNA, the CDR3 is TGCAGCGTTGAACCGGGGACAGGCGCAGATACGCAGTATTTT.